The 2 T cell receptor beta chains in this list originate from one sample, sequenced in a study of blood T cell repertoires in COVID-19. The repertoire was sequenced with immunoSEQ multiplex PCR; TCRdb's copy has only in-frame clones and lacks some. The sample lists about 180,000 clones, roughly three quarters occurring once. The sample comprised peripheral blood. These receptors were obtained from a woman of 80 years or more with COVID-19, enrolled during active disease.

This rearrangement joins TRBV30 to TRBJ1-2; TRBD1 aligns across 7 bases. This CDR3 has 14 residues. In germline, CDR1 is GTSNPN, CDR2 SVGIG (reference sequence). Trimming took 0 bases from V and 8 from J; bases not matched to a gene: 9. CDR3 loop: CAWSVQEGAWGYTF. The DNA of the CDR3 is TGTGCCTGGAGTGTACAGGAGGGGGCGTGGGGCTACACCTTC.

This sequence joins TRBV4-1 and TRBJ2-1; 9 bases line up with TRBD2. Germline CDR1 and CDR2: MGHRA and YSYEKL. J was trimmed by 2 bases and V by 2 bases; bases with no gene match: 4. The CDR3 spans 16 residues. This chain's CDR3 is CASSQIAGDPYNEQFF. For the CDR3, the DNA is TGCGCCAGCAGCCAAATAGCGGGAGACCCCTACAATGAGCAGTTCTTC.